The clone carrying this T cell receptor beta chain occurred a few times. Its specificity is unknown. This sample was included in a study of graft-versus-host responses after intestinal transplantation. Study-level background: Those transplanted obtained multivisceral, liver-intestinal, or isolated intestinal grafts.

The method was immunoSEQ multiplex PCR; TCRdb's version includes in-frame clones alone and lacks a portion of them. The sample yields about 88,000 clones, approximately 90% seen once. General study findings and limits: Allografts carried high graft-versus-host to host-versus-graft clonal ratios in patients having graft-donor T cell macrochimerism. The authors found GvH clones in recipient marrow, some appearing first in ileum or blood. After transplant, early declines in HvG clones were associated with peak levels of circulating GvH clones.

This CDR3 comprises 17 residues. The specimen comprised unstimulated CD4+ T cells sorted from spleen or lymph node cells, sampled before transplant. The origin of this receptor is a human donor who was the organ donor for an intestinal transplant. The chain combines TRBV1 with TRBJ2-5; the listed D gene, TRBD2, was not tested against the DNA. TRBV1 is assigned pseudogene status. CDR3 amino acids: CTSSQLLAGLYRETQYF. The CDR3 region has the DNA TGCACCAGCAGCCAACTACTAGCGGGACTTTACAGAGAGACCCAGTACTTC.